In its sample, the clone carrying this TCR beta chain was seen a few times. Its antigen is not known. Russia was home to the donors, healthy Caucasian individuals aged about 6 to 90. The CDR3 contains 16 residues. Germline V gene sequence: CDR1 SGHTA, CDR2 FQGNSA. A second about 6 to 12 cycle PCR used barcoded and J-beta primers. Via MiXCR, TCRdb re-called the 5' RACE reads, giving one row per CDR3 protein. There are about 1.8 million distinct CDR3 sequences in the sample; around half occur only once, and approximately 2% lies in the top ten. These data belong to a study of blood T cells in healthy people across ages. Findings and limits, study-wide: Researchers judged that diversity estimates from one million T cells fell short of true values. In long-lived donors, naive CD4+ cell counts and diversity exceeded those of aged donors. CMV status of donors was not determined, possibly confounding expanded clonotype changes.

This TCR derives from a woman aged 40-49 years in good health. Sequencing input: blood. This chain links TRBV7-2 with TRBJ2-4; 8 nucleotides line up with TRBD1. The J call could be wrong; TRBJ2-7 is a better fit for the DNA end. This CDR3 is CASSLARAGGMYEQYF. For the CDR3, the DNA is TGTGCCAGCAGCTTAGCGAGGGCAGGGGGCATGTACGAGCAGTACTTC.